This TCR beta chain derives from a study of identical twins. All donors were healthy Caucasians. The germline CDR1 and CDR2 sequences are LGHDT and YNNKEL (reference sequence). The CDR3 contains 13 residues. V lost 6 bases, J lost 1 base, and 10 bases lay in between. This clonotype came up a few times. Its cognate antigen is unknown. Study-wide results and limits: Invariant cells of the MAIT and iNKT types might have partly distorted the zero-insertion analyses.

Template switching created a universal primer site, and the cDNA included unique molecular identifiers. TCRdb used MiXCR to reprocess the 5' RACE reads, holding one entry per CDR3 protein. Found here are around 1.7 million distinct CDR3 sequences, around 33% of them singletons; the top ten hold approximately 0.25%. This chain connects TRBV3-1 to TRBJ2-7; tentatively, D is TRBD2 (5 bases). The sequenced material came from cord blood. The TCR was taken from a newborn girl in good health. CDR3 coding DNA: TGTGCCAGCAGGAAACTAGGTTCCTACGAGCAGTACTTC. Translating gives CASRKLGSYEQYF.